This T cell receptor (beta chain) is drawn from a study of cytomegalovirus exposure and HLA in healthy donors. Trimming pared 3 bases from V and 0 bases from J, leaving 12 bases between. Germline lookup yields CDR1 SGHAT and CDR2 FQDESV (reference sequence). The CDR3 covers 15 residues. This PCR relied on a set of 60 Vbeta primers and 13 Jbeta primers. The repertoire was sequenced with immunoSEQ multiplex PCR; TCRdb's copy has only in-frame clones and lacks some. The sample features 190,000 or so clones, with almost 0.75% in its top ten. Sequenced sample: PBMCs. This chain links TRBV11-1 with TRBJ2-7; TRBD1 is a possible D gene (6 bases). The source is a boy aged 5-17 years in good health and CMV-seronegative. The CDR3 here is CASSFQGTRSYEQYF. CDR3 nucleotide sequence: TGTGCCAGCAGCTTCCAGGGGACCCGCTCCTACGAGCAGTACTTC.